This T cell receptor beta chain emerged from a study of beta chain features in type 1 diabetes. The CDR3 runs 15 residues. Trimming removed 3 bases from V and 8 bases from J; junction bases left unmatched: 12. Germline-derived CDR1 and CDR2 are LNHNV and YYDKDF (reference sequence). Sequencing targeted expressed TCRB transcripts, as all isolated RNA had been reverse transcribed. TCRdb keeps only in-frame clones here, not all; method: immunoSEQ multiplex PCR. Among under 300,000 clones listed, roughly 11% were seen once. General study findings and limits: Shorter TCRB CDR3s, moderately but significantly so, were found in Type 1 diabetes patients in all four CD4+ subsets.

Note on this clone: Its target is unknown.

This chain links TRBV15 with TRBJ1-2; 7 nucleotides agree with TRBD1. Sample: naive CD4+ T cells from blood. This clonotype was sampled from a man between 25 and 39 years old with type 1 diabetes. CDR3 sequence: CATSRGQSVFEGYTF. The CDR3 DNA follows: TGTGCCACCAGCAGGGGACAGTCAGTGTTCGAAGGCTACACCTTC.